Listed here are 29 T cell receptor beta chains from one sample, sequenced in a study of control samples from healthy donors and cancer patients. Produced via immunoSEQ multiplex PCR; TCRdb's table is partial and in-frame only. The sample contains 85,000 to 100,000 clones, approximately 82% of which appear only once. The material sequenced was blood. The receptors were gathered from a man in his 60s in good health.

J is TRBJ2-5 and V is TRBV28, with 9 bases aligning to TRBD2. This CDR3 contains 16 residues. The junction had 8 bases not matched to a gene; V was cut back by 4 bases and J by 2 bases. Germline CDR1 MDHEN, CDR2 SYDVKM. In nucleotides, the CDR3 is TGTGCCAGCAGTTCCCGACTAGCGGAAGTTCAAGAGACCCAGTACTTC. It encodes CASSSRLAEVQETQYF.

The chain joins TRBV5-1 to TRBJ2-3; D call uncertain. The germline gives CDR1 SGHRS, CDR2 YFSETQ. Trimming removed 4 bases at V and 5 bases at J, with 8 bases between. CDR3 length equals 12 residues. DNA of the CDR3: TGCGCCAGCAGCCTCTATGGAGATACGCAGTATTTT. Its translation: CASSLYGDTQYF.

The CDR3 spells CASSPVGGAVGELFF. CDR3 DNA sequence: TGTGCCAGCAGCCCAGTAGGGGGAGCCGTCGGGGAGCTGTTTTTT. The chain carries TRBV7-8 and TRBJ2-2, with D possibly matching TRBD1 (6 bases). Germline V gene lookup returns CDR1 SGHVS and CDR2 FQNEAQ. This CDR3 contains 15 residues. The ends were cut back, 5 bases at V and 7 bases at J, with 17 bases in the middle.

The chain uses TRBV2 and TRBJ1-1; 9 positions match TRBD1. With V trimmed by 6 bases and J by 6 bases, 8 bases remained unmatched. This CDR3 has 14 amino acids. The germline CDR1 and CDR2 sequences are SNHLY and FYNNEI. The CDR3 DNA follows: TGTGCCAGCAGGAGAGGACAGGGGAGTCCTGAAGCTTTCTTT. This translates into CASRRGQGSPEAFF.

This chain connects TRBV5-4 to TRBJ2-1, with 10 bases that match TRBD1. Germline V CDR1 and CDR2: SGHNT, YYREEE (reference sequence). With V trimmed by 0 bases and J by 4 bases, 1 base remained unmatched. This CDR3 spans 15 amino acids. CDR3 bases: TGTGCCAGCAGCTTGGGGGACAGGGGATACAATGAGCAGTTCTTC. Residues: CASSLGDRGYNEQFF.

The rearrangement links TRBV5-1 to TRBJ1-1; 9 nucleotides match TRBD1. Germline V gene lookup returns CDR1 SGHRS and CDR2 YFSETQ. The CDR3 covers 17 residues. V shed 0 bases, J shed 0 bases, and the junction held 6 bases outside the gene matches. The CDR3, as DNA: TGCGCCAGCAGCTTGGGGGACAGGGCGTTCATGAACACTGAAGCTTTCTTT. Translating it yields CASSLGDRAFMNTEAFF.

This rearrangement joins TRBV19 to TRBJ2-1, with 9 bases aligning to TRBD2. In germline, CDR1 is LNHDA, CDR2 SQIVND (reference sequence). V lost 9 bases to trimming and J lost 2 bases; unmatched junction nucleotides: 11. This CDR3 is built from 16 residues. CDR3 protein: CASQYGGGRAYNEQFF. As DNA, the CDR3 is TGTGCCAGCCAGTATGGGGGCGGGAGGGCCTACAATGAGCAGTTCTTC.

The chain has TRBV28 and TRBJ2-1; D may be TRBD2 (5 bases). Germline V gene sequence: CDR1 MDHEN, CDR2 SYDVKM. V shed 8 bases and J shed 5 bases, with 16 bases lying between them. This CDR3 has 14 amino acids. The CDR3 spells CASLRSSSNNEQFF. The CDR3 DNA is TGTGCCAGCCTGCGGTCTAGCAGCAACAATGAGCAGTTCTTC.

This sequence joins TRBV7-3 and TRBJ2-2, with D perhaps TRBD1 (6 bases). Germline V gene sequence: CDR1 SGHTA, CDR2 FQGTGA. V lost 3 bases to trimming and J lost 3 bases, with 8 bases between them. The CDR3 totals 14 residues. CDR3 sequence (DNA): TGTGCCAGCAGCTTCCACAGGGACACCGGGGAGCTGTTTTTT. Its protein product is CASSFHRDTGELFF.

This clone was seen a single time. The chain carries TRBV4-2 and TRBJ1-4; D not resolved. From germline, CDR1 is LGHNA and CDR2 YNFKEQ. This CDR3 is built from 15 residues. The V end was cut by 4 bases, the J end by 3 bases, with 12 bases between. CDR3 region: CASSLSPTANEKLFF. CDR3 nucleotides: TGTGCCAGCAGCCTAAGCCCCACAGCTAATGAAAAACTGTTTTTT.

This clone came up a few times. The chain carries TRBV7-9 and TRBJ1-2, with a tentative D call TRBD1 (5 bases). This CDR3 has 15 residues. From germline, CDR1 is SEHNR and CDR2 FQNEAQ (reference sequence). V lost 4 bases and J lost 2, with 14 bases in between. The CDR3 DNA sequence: TGTGCCAGCAGCTCCTGGGACCGGTTAAACTATGGCTACACCTTC. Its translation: CASSSWDRLNYGYTF.

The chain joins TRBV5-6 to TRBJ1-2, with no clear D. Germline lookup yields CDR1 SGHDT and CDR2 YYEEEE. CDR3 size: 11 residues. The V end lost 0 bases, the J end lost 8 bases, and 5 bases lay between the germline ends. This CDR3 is CASSLVSGYTF. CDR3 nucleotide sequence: TGTGCCAGCAGCTTGGTTTCCGGCTACACCTTC.

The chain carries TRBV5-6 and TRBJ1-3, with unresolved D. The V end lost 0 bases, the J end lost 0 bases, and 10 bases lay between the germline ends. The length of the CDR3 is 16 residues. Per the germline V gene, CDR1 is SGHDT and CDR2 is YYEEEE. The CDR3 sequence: CASSLEPIPSGNTIYF. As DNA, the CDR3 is TGTGCCAGCAGCTTGGAGCCGATCCCCTCTGGAAACACCATATATTTT.

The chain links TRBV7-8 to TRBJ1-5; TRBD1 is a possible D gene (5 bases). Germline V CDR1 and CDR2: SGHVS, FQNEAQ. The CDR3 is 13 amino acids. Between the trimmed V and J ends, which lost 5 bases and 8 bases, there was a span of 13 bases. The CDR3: CASSPGSREPQHF. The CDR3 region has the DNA TGTGCCAGCAGCCCAGGGTCTCGGGAGCCCCAGCATTTT.

CDR3 residues: CASNVWGIGQPQHF. In DNA form, the CDR3 reads TGTGCCAGCAACGTTTGGGGGATCGGCCAGCCCCAGCATTTT. The rearrangement joins TRBV5-6 to TRBJ1-5; possible D gene TRBD1, 5 bases. V was cut by 6 bases and J by 7 bases, with 17 bases left in between. The CDR3 is made up of 14 amino acids. CDR1 is SGHDT and CDR2 is YYEEEE in the germline V gene.

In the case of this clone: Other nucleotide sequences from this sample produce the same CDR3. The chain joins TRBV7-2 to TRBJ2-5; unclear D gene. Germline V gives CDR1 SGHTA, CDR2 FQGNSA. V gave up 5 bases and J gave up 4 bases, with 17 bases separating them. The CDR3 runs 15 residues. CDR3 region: CASSPKPQPGETQYF. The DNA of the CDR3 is TGTGCCAGCAGCCCCAAGCCTCAACCGGGAGAGACCCAGTACTTC. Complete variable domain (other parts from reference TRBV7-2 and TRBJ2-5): GAGVSQSPSNKVTEKGKDVELRCDPISGHTALYWYRQSLGQGLEFLIYFQGNSAPDKSGLPSDRFSAERTGGSVSTLTIQRTQQEDSAVYLCASSPKPQPGETQYFGPGTRLLVL.

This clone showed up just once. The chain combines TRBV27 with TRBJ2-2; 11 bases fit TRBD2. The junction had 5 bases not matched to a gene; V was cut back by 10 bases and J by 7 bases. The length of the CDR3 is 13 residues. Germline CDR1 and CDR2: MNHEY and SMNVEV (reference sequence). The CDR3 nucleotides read TGTGCCATCTTAGCGGGAGGGGGCGGGGAGCTGTTTTTT. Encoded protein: CAILAGGGGELFF.

CDR3 in DNA: TGTGCCAGCAGCTTATCTCTTGGGGAGACCCAGTACTTC. Amino acid sequence: CASSLSLGETQYF. V and J are TRBV7-9 and TRBJ2-5; D gene uncertain. This CDR3 contains 13 residues. CDR1 and CDR2 from the germline V gene are SEHNR and FQNEAQ (reference sequence). The ends were cut back, 2 bases at V and 5 bases at J, with 9 bases in the middle.

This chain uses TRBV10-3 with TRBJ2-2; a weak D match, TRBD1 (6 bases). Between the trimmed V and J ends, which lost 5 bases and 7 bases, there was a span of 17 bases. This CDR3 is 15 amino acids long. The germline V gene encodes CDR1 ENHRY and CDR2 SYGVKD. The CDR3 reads CAISPLGAEDGELFF. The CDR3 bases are TGTGCCATCAGTCCCTTGGGGGCGGAGGACGGGGAGCTGTTTTTT.

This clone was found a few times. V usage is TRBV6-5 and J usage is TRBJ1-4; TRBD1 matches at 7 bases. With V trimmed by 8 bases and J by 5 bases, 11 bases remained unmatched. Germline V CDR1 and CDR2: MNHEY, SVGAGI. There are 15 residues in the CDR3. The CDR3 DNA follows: TGTGCCAGCGGGGGTTCGGGACAGCCCAATGAAAAACTGTTTTTT. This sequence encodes CASGGSGQPNEKLFF.

The CDR3 loop reads CASSPSVGRNKMNTEAFF. The DNA of the CDR3 is TGTGCCAGCAGTCCCAGTGTTGGGCGAAACAAAATGAACACTGAAGCTTTCTTT. The chain carries TRBV6-6 and TRBJ1-1; no clear D gene. The CDR3 length is 18 residues. CDR1 and CDR2 (germline): MNHNY, SVGAGI (reference sequence). With 5 bases removed from V and 0 bases from J, the gap between germline ends came to 22 bases.

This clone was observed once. The CDR3 reads CASKGLAASETQYF. Here the CDR3 DNA reads TGTGCCAGCAAGGGGCTAGCGGCCTCAGAGACCCAGTACTTC. This rearrangement joins TRBV27 to TRBJ2-5; 7 bases are shared with TRBD2. After removal of 7 bases from V and 4 bases from J, the junction contained 9 bases not matched to a gene. The CDR3 contains 14 residues. Per germline, CDR1 MNHEY and CDR2 SMNVEV (reference sequence).

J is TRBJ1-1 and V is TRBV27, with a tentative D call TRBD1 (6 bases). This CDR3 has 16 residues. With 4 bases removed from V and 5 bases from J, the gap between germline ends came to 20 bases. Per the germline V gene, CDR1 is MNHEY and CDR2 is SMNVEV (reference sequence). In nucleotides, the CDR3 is TGTGCCAGCAGTTCCAGGGGTCCCGTTACCTCGACTGAAGCTTTCTTT. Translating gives CASSSRGPVTSTEAFF.

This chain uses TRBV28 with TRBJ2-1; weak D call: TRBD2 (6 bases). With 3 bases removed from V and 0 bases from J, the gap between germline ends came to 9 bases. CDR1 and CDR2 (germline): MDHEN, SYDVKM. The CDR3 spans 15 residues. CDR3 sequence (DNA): TGTGCCAGCAGTTTTTGGCGGGGCTCCTACAATGAGCAGTTCTTC. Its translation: CASSFWRGSYNEQFF.

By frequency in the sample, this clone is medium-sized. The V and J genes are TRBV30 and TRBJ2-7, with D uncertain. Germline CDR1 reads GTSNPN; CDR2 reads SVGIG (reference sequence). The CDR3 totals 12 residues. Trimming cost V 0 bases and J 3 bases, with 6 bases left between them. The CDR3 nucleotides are TGTGCCTGGAGTGTATACGACTACGAGCAGTACTTC. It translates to CAWSVYDYEQYF.

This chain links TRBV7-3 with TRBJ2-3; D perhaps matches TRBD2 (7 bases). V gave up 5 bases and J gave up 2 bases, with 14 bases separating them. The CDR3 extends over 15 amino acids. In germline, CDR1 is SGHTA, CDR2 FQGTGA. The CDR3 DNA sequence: TGTGCCAGCAGCCCACAGGGAGGGGACACAGATACGCAGTATTTT. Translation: CASSPQGGDTDTQYF. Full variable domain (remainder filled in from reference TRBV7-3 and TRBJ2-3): GAGVSQTPSNKVTEKGKYVELRCDPISGHTALYWYRQSLGQGPEFLIYFQGTGAADDSGLPNDRFFAVRPEGSVSTLKIQRTERGDSAVYLCASSPQGGDTDTQYFGPGTRLTVL.

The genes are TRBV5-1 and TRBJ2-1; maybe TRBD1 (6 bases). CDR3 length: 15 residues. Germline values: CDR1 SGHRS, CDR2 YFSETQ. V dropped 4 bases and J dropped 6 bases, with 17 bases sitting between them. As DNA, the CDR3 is TGCGCCAGCAGCAGACCGACAGGTAGAATCAATGAGCAGTTCTTC. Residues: CASSRPTGRINEQFF.

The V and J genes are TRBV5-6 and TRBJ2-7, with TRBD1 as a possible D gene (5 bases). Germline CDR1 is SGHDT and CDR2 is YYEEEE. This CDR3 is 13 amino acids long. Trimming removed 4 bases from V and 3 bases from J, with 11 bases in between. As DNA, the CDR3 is TGTGCCAGCAGCCCGACAGCACACTACGAGCAGTACTTC. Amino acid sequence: CASSPTAHYEQYF.

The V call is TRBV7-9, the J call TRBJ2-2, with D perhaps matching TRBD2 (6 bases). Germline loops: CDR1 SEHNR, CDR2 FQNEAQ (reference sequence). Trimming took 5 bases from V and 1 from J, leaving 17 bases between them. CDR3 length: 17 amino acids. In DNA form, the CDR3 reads TGTGCCAGCAGCCCCCCTTTCGGGGGAAGGAACACCGGGGAGCTGTTTTTT. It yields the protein CASSPPFGGRNTGELFF.